This TCR beta chain stems from a study of cytomegalovirus exposure and HLA in healthy donors. Study context: From HLA-typed donors, an early data release held approximately 85 million unique TCRs. General study points: With further analysis later on, most CMV-associated TCR beta chains appeared HLA-restricted.

Points on this clone: Its antigen remains unidentified.

The primer mix had 60 Vbeta and 13 Jbeta primers. Profiled with immunoSEQ multiplex PCR; TCRdb holds only in-frame clones, not every one. The sample records 100,000 to 150,000 clones, approximately 82% being singletons. Trimming removed 0 bases from V and 4 bases from J, with 10 bases in between. In germline, CDR1 is SGHKS, CDR2 YYEKEE (reference sequence). This CDR3 region has 14 residues. This clonotype was sampled from a woman in her late teens or twenties in good health and CMV-seropositive. Sequencing used PBMCs. The genes are TRBV5-5 and TRBJ1-2; D ambiguous. The CDR3 protein is CASSLGRGGYGYTF. CDR3 coding DNA: TGTGCCAGCAGCTTGGGACGGGGTGGCTATGGCTACACCTTC.